Listed here is a single T cell receptor beta chain. This specimen belongs to a study of shared clonotypes between healthy human individuals. Germline V CDR1 and CDR2: SGHAT, FQNNGV. V dropped 5 bases and J dropped 2; count of bases not matched to a gene: 9. This CDR3 region has 16 residues. Ten immunoSEQ deep assay plates were used by the authors to sequence unsorted PBMC DNA. This table comes from immunoSEQ multiplex PCR, and its TCRdb copy is limited to in-frame clones, with some not included. The sample lists fewer than 650,000 clones, around 78% occurring once. Sequenced sample: PBMCs. This chain joins TRBV11-2 and TRBJ2-1, with 7 bases matching TRBD1. This clonotype originated in a middle-aged woman in good health. Some clones in this sample may be carry-over from other donors' samples. The chain's CDR3 is CASSRVRGRTYNEQFF. The CDR3 region has the DNA TGTGCCAGCAGCCGGGTGAGGGGGCGTACCTACAATGAGCAGTTCTTC. The complete variable domain, with remaining parts taken from reference TRBV11-2 and TRBJ2-1, reads EAGVAQSPRYKIIEKRQSVAFWCNPISGHATLYWYQQILGQGPKLLIQFQNNGVVDDSQLPKDRFSAERLKGVDSTLKIQPAKLEDSAVYLCASSRVRGRTYNEQFFGPGTRLTVL.